The 2 T cell receptor beta chains below were found in one sample sequenced in a study of PD-1 blockade in classical Hodgkin lymphoma. Each patient's relapse followed autologous stem cell transplantation, and brentuximab vedotin exposure varied. TCRdb's copy holds only in-frame clones and misses some; the assay was immunoSEQ multiplex PCR. The table has more than 70,000 clones, around 90% seen once. Sequenced material: peripheral blood mononuclear cells (PBMCs), taken before the second cycle of nivolumab. The origin of the receptors is a human donor with classical Hodgkin lymphoma.

The V gene is TRBV15, the J gene TRBJ2-7; perhaps TRBD2 as D (5 bases). CDR3 length: 14 residues. Trimming left V 1 base short and J 6 bases short, with 13 bases between. From germline, CDR1 is LNHNV and CDR2 YYDKDF (reference sequence). CDR3: CATSRGTGLAEQYF. In nucleotides, the CDR3 is TGTGCCACCAGCAGAGGTACCGGACTCGCCGAGCAGTACTTC. Looking up the rest from reference TRBV15 and TRBJ2-7 gives the full variable domain: DAMVIQNPRYQVTQFGKPVTLSCSQTLNHNVMYWYQQKSSQAPKLLFHYYDKDFNNEADTPDNFQSRRPNTSFCFLDIRSPGLGDTAMYLCATSRGTGLAEQYFGPGTRLTVT.

CDR3 DNA: TGTGCCAGCAGTTATACAGGGAGCTCCTACGAGCAGTACTTC. Its protein is CASSYTGSSYEQYF. The chain is built from TRBV6-5 and TRBJ2-7; TRBD1 might be the D (6 bases). V was trimmed by 3 bases and J by 0 bases, leaving 9 bases between them. Looked up from germline, CDR1 is MNHEY and CDR2 is SVGAGI. This CDR3 has 14 residues.